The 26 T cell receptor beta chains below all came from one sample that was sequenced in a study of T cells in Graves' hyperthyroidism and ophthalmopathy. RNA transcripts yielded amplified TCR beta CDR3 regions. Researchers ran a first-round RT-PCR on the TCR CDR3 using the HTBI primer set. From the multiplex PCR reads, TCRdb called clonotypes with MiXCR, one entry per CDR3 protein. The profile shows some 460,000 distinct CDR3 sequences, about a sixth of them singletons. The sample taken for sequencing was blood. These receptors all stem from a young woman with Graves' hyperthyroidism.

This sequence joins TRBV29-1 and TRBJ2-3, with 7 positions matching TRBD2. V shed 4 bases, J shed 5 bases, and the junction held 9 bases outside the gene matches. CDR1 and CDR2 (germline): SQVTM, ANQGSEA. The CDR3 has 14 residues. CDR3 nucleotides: TGCAGCGTTGGGGGCGGGGGAGGCGGAGATACGCAGTATTTT. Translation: CSVGGGGGGDTQYF.

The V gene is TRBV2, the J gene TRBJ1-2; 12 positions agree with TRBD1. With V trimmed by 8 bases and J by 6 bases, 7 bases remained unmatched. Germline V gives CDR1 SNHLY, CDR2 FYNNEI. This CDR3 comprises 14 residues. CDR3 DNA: TGTGCCAGCGGGGGGGACAGGGGGCCTGATGGCTACACCTTC. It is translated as CASGGDRGPDGYTF.

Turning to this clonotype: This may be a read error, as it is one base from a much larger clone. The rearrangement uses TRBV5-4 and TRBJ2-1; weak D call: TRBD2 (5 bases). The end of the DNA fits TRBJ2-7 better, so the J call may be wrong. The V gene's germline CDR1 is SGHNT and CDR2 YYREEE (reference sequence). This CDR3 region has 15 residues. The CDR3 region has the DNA TGTGCCAGCAGCAGCGGACTGACCATAGTCAATGAGCAGTACTTC. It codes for CASSSGLTIVNEQYF.

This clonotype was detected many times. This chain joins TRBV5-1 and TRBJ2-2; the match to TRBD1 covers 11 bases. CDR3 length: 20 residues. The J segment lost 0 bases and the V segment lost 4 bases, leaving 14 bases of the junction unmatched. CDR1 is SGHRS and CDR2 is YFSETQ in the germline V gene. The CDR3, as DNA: TGCGCCAGCAGCCCTGGTCCTTGGACAGGGGGCCTTACGAACACCGGGGAGCTGTTTTTT. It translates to CASSPGPWTGGLTNTGELFF.

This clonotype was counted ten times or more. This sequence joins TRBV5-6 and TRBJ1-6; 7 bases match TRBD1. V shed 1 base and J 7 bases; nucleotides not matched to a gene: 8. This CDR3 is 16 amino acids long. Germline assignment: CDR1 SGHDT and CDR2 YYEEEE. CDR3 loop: CASSLIRGSGNSPLHF. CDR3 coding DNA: TGTGCCAGCAGCTTGATCAGGGGGTCCGGGAATTCACCCCTCCACTTT.

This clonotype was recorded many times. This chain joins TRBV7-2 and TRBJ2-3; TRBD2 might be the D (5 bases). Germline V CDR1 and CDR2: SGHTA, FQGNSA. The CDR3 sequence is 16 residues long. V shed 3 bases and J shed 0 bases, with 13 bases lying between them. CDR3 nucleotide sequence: TGTGCCAGCAGCTTTGGGAGCTGGACTAGCACAGATACGCAGTATTTT. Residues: CASSFGSWTSTDTQYF.

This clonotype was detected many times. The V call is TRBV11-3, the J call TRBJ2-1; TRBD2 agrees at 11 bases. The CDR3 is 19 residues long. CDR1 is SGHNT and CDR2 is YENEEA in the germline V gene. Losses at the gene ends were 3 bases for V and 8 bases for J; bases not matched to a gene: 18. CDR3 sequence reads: CASSFDQIAGGQKTHEQFF. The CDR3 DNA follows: TGTGCCAGCAGCTTCGACCAGATAGCGGGAGGGCAAAAAACCCATGAGCAGTTCTTC.

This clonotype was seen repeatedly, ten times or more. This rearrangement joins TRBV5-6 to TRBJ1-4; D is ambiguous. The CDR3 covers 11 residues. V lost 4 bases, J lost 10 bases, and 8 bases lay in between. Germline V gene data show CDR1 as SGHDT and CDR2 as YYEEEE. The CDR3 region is CASSRTGKLFF. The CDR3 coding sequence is TGTGCCAGCAGCCGGACGGGAAAACTGTTTTTT.

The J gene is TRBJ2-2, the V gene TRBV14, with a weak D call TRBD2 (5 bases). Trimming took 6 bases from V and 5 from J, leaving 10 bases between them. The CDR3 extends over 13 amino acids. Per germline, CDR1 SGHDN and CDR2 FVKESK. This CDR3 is CASRLARTGELFF. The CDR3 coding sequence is TGTGCCAGCAGATTAGCGCGGACCGGGGAGCTGTTTTTT. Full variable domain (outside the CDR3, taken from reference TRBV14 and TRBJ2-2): EAGVTQFPSHSVIEKGQTVTLRCDPISGHDNLYWYRRVMGKEIKFLLHFVKESKQDESGMPNNRFLAERTGGTYSTLKVQPAELEDSGVYFCASRLARTGELFFGEGSRLTVL.

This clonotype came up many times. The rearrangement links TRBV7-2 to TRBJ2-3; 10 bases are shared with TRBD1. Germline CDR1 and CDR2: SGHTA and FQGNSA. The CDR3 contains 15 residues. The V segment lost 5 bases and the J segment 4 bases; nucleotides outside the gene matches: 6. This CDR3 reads CASSRTGTGADTQYF. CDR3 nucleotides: TGTGCCAGCAGCAGAACCGGGACAGGGGCAGATACGCAGTATTTT. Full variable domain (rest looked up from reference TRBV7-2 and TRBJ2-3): GAGVSQSPSNKVTEKGKDVELRCDPISGHTALYWYRQSLGQGLEFLIYFQGNSAPDKSGLPSDRFSAERTGGSVSTLTIQRTQQEDSAVYLCASSRTGTGADTQYFGPGTRLTVL.

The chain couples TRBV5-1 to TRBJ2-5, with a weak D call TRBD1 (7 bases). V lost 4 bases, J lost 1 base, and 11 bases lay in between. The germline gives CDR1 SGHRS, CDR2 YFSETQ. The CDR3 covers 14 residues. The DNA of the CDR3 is TGCGCCAGCAGCGGGGGGACAGCCCAAGAGACCCAGTACTTC. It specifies CASSGGTAQETQYF.

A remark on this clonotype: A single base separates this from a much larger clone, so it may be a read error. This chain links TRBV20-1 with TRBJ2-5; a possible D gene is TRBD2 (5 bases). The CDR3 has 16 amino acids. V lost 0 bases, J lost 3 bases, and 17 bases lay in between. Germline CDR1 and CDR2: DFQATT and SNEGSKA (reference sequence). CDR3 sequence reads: CSARDPSTNGKETQYF. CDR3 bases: TGCAGTGCTAGAGATCCTTCGACTAACGGGAAAGAGACCCAGTACTTC.

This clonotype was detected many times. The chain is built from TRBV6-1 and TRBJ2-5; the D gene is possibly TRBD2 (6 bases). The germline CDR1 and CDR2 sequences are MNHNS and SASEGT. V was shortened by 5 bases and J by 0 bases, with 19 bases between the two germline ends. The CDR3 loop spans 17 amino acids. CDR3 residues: CASSFPSSASYQETQYF. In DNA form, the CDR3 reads TGTGCCAGCAGTTTTCCCTCTAGCGCCTCGTACCAAGAGACCCAGTACTTC.

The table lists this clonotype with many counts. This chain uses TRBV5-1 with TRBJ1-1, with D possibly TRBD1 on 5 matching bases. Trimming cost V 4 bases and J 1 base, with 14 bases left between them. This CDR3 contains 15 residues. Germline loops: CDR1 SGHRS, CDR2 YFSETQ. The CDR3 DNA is TGCGCCAGCAGCCTCCTAGGACACGAGAACACTGAAGCTTTCTTT. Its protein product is CASSLLGHENTEAFF.

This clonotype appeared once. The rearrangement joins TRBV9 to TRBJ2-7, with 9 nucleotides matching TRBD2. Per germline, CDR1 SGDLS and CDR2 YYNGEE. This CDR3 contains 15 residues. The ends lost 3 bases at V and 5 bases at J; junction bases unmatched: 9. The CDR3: CASSAPPGTSNEQYF. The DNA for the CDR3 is TGTGCCAGCAGCGCCCCCCCCGGGACTAGCAACGAGCAGTACTTC.

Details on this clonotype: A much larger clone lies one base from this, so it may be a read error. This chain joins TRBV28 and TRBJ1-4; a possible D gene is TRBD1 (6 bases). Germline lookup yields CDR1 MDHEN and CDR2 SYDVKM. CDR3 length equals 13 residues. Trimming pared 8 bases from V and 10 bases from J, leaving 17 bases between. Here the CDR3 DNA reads TGTGCCAGCGGCGGGGGGGCTGATGGAAAACTGTTTTTT. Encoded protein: CASGGGADGKLFF.

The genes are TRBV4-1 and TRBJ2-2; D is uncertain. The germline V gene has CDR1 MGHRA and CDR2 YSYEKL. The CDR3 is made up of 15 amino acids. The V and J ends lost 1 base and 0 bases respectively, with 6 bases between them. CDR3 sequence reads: CASSQVQANTGELFF. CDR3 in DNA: TGCGCCAGCAGCCAAGTCCAGGCGAACACCGGGGAGCTGTTTTTT.

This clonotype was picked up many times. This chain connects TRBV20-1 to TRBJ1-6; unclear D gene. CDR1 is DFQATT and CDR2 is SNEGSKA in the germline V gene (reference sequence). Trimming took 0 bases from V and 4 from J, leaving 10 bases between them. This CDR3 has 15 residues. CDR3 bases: TGCAGTGCTAGAGATCTGGACGGTTATAATTCACCCCTCCACTTT. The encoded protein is CSARDLDGYNSPLHF.

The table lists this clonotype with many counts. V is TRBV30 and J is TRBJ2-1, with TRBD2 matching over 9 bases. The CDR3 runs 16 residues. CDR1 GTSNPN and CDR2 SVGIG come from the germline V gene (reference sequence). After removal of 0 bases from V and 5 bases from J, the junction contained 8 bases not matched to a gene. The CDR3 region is CAWSVRGGRAHNEQFF. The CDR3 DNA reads TGTGCCTGGAGTGTAAGGGGCGGGAGGGCCCACAATGAGCAGTTCTTC.

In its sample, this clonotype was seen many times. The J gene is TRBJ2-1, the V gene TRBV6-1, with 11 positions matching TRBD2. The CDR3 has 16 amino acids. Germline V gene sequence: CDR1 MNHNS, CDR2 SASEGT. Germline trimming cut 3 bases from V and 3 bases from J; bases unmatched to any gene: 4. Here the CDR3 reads CASSETSGVFYNEQFF. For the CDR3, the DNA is TGTGCCAGCAGTGAGACTAGCGGGGTTTTCTACAATGAGCAGTTCTTC.

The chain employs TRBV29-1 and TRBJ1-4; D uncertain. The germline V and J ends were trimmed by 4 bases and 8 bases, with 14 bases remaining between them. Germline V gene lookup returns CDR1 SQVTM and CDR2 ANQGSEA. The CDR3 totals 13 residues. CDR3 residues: CSVAPGTGEKLFF. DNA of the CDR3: TGCAGCGTTGCCCCAGGAACGGGGGAAAAACTGTTTTTT.

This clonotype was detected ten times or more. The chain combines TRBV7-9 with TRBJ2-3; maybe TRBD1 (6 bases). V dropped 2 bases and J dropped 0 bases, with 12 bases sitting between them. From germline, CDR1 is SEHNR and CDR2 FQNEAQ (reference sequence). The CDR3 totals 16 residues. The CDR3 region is CASSLRSGTSTDTQYF. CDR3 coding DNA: TGTGCCAGCAGCTTAAGGTCCGGGACAAGCACAGATACGCAGTATTTT.

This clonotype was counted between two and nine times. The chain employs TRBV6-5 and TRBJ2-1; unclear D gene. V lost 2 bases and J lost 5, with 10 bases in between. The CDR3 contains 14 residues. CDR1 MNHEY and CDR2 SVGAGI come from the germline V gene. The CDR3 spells CASSYTRRHNEQFF. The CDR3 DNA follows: TGTGCCAGCAGTTACACGCGACGACACAATGAGCAGTTCTTC.

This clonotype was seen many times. CDR3 sequence reads: CASSSSSSYEQYF. CDR3 bases: TGCGCCAGCAGCTCATCGAGCTCCTACGAGCAGTACTTC. The V and J genes are TRBV5-1 and TRBJ2-7; no definite D call. Trimming pared 3 bases from V and 0 bases from J, leaving 7 bases between. In germline, CDR1 is SGHRS, CDR2 YFSETQ. This CDR3 region has 13 residues.

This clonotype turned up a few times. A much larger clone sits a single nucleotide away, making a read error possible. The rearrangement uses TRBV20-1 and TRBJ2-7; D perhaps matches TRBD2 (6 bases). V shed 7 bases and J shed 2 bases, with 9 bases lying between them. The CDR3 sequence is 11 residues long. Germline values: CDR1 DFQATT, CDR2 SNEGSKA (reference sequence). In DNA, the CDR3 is TGCAGTGGGGAGGCGGCCTACGAGCAGTACTTC. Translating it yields CSGEAAYEQYF.

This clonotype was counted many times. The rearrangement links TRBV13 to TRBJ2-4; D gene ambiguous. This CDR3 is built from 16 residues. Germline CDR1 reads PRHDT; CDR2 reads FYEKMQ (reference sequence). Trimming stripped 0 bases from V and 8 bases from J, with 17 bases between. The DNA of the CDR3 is TGTGCCAGCAGCTTAGGATTAGTGAGCCGGCTTGACATTCAGTACTTC. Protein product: CASSLGLVSRLDIQYF.